Only a few counts were recorded for the clone carrying this T cell receptor (beta chain). What it binds is not known. Germline and junction disagree at one end, which may indicate a read error. The second PCR ran roughly 7 to 12 cycles with a sample-barcoded 5' primer and J-beta primers. There were at least 2.5 million CDR3-containing paired-end reads obtained from each sample. One entry per CDR3 protein results from TCRdb running MiXCR on the 5' RACE reads. The sample carries some 1.5 million distinct CDR3 sequences, roughly 27% recorded once. The data belong to a study of blood T cells in healthy people across ages. General study findings and limits: A greater number of naive CD4+ cells and higher diversity distinguished long-lived donors from aged donors.

The CDR3 has 17 amino acids. Germline V gene lookup returns CDR1 DFQATT and CDR2 SNEGSKA (reference sequence). This receptor was obtained from a woman aged 25-40 years in good health. The chain employs TRBV20-1 and TRBJ1-2, with TRBD1 identical over 8 bases. The sample was blood. CDR3 protein: CSADAWPRQGPGLGCTF. In nucleotides, the CDR3 is TGCAGTGCGGACGCTTGGCCGAGACAGGGGCCTGGTCTTGGCTGCACCTTC.